This T cell receptor (beta chain) derives from a study of T cell responses to AZD1222 COVID-19 vaccine. The CDR3 loop spans 15 amino acids. V shed 2 bases, J shed 7 bases, and the junction held 7 bases outside the gene matches. CDR1 is KGHSH and CDR2 is LQKENI in the germline V gene. Here immunoSEQ multiplex PCR was the method, and the copy in TCRdb shows in-frame clones only, minus some. The sample has 130,000 or so clones, 70% to 90% seen once. This clone appeared a single time. The sequencing here drew on peripheral blood, taken on day 0 of AZD1222 vaccination. The TCR sequence derives from an adult in good health. V and J are TRBV18 and TRBJ1-5; 8 nucleotides match TRBD1. The CDR3 region has the DNA TGTGCCAGCTCACCAGGGTGGGGACAGGCACAGCCCCAGCATTTT. This encodes CASSPGWGQAQPQHF.